This TCR beta chain originates from a study of cytomegalovirus exposure and HLA in healthy donors. The CDR3 consists of 16 residues. Germline V gene sequence: CDR1 SGDLS, CDR2 YYNGEE. With 2 bases removed from V and 7 bases from J, the gap between germline ends came to 21 bases. Primers included in the PCR were 60 Vbeta and 13 Jbeta primers. TCRdb keeps only in-frame clones here, not all; method: immunoSEQ multiplex PCR. The table shows around 130,000 clones, with about 8.5% occurring only once. This clone appeared a few times. V usage is TRBV9 and J usage is TRBJ1-2; weak D call: TRBD1 (5 bases). This clonotype was obtained from a man in his forties in good health and CMV-seronegative. The sample taken for sequencing was PBMCs. The CDR3 protein is CASSVYGGAMSRGYTF. The CDR3 coding sequence is TGTGCCAGCAGCGTTTATGGTGGGGCGATGAGTCGTGGCTACACCTTC.